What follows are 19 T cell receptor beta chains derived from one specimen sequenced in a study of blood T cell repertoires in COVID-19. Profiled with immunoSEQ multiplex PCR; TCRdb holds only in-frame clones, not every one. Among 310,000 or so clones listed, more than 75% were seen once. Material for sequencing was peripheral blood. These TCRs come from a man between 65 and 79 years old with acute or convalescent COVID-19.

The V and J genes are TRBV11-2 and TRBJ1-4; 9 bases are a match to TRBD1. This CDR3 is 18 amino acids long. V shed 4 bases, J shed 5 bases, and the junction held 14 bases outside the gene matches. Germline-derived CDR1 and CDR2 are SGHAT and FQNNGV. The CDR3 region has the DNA TGTGCCAGCAGCTCCTCCGCCTCATCCGGGACAGGGAATGAAAAACTGTTTTTT. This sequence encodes CASSSSASSGTGNEKLFF.

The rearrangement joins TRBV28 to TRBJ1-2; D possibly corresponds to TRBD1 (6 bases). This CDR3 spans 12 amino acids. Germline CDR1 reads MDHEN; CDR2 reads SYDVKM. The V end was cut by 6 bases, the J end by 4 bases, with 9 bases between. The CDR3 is CASRQGSYGYTF. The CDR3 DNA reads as TGTGCCAGCAGACAGGGTAGCTATGGCTACACCTTC.

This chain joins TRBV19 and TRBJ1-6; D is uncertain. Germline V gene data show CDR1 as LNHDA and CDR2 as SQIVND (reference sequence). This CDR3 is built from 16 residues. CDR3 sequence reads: CCAVIRRTTRVSPLHF. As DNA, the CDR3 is TGTTGTGCGGTTATCCGGCGAACAACTAGGGTTTCACCCCTCCACTTT.

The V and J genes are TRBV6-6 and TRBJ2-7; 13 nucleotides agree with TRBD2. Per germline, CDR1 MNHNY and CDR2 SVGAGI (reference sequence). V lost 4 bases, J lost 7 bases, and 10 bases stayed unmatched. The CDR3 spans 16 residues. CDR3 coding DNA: TGTGCCAGCAGTTCCACGGGACTAGCGGGGACGCGGGAGCAGTACTTC. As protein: CASSSTGLAGTREQYF.

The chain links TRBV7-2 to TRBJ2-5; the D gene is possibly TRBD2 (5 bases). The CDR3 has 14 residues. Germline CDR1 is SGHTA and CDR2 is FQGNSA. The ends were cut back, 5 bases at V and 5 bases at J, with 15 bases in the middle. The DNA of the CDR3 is TGTGCCAGCAGCGGGAGTTGGTATGTGGAGACCCAGTACTTC. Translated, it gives CASSGSWYVETQYF.

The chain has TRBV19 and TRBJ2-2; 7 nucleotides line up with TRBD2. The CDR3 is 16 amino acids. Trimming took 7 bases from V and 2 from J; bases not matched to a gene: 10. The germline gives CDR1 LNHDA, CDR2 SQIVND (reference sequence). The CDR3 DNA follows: TGTGCCAGTATCTCCACCGGGGGGTTAAACACCGGGGAGCTGTTTTTT. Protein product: CASISTGGLNTGELFF.

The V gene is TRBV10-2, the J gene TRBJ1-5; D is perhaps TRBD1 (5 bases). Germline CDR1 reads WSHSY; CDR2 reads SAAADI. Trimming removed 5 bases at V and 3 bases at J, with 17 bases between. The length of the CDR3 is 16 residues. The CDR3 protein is CASSNLGRGDNQPQHF. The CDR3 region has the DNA TGCGCCAGCAGTAACCTTGGTAGGGGTGACAATCAGCCCCAGCATTTT.

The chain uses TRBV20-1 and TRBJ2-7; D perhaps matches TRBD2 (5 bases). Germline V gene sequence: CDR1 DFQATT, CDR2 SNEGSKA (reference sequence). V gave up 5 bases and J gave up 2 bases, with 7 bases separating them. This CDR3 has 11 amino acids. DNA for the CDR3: TGCAGTGCTCTTAGCGCCTACGAGCAGTACTTC. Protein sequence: CSALSAYEQYF.

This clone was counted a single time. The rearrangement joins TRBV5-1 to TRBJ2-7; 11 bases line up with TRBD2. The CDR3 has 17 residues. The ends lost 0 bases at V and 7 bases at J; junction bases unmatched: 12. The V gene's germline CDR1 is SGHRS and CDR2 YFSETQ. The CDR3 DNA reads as TGCGCCAGCAGCTTGGTCCCTAGCGGGAGGCCCACGGAAGAGCAGTACTTC. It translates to CASSLVPSGRPTEEQYF.

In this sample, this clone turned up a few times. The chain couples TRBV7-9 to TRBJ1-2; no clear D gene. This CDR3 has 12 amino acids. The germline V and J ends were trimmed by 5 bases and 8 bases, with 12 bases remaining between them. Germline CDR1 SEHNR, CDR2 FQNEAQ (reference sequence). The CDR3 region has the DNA TGTGCCAGCAGCGTGGACTGGGAGGGCTACACCTTC. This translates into CASSVDWEGYTF. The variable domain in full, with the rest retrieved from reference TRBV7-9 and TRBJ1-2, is DTGVSQNPRHKITKRGQNVTFRCDPISEHNRLYWYRQTLGQGPEFLTYFQNEAQLEKSRLLSDRFSAERPKGSFSTLEIQRTEQGDSAMYLCASSVDWEGYTFGSGTRLTVV.

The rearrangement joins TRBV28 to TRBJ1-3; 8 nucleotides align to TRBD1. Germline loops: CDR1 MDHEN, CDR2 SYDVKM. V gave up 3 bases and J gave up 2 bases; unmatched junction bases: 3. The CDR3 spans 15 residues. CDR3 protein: CASSFMDRAGNTIYF. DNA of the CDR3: TGTGCCAGCAGTTTTATGGACAGGGCTGGAAACACCATATATTTT. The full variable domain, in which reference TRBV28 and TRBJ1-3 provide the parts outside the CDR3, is DVKVTQSSRYLVKRTGEKVFLECVQDMDHENMFWYRQDPGLGLRLIYFSYDVKMKEKGDIPEGYSVSREKKERFSLILESASTNQTSMYLCASSFMDRAGNTIYFGEGSWLTVV.

The CDR3 DNA follows: TGTGCCAGCAGTAAAACTGGGAGCTCCGGAAACACCATATATTTT. Amino acid sequence: CASSKTGSSGNTIYF. The J gene is TRBJ1-3, the V gene TRBV28; D unresolved. This CDR3 region has 15 residues. CDR1 MDHEN and CDR2 SYDVKM come from the germline V gene. V was pared by 5 bases and J by 4 bases, with 15 bases between.

The chain's CDR3 is CASSWTGTGYGYTF. Written as DNA, the CDR3 is TGTGCCAGCAGTTGGACAGGGACGGGCTATGGCTACACCTTC. The chain joins TRBV6-2 or TRBV6-3 to TRBJ1-2, with 8 bases fitting TRBD1. CDR1 and CDR2 (germline): MNHEY, SVGEGT. The CDR3 consists of 14 residues. V was clipped by 4 bases and J by 4 bases; unmatched bases: 5.

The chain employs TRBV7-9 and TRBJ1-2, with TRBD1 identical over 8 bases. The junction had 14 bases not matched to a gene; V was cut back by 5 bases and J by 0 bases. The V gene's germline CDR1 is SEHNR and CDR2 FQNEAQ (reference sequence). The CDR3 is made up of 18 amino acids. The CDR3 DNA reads TGTGCCAGCAGCCCTGCCTCAACGGGACAGGAAACTAACTATGGCTACACCTTC. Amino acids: CASSPASTGQETNYGYTF.

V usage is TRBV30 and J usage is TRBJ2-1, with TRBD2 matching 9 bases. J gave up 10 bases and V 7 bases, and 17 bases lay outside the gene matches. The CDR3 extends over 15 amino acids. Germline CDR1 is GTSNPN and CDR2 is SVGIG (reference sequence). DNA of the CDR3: TGTGCCTCCTGGTTATCGGCGGGAGGGCCTGGAGAGCAGTTCTTC. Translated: CASWLSAGGPGEQFF.

The CDR3 bases are TGTGCCAGCAGCCAAGAACAACGGGGGGGCGGAGAGACCCAGTACTTC. It codes for CASSQEQRGGGETQYF. The V call is TRBV4-2, the J call TRBJ2-5, with 8 nucleotides matching TRBD2. Germline V gene lookup returns CDR1 LGHNA and CDR2 YNFKEQ. V shed 0 bases and J 4 bases; nucleotides not matched to a gene: 7. The CDR3 extends over 16 amino acids.

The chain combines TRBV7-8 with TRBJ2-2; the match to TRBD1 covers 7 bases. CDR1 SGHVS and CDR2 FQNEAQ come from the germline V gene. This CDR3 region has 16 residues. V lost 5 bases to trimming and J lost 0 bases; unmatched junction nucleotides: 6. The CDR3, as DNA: TGTGCCAGCAGCATCGGACAGGCCTCGAACACCGGGGAGCTGTTTTTT. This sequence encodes CASSIGQASNTGELFF.

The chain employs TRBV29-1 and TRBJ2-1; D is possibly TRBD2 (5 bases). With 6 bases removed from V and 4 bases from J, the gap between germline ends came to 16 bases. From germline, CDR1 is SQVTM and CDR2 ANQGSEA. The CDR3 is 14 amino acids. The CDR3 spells CSVIWASRYNEQFF. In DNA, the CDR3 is TGCAGCGTCATCTGGGCTAGCCGTTACAATGAGCAGTTCTTC.

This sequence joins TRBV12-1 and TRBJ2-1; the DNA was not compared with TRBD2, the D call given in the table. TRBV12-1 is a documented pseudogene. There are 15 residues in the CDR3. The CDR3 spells CASSFYGGSYNEQFF. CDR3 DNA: TGTGCCAGCAGCTTCTACGGGGGGTCCTACAATGAGCAGTTCTTC.